The 10 T cell receptor beta chains listed next were all sequenced from one sample in a study of spatial heterogeneity in lung cancer. Time point meaning: blood at routine non-recurrence follow-up after resection. TCRdb redid the calling of the 5' RACE reads with MiXCR, one entry per CDR3 protein. The sample yields more than 40,000 distinct CDR3 sequences, about 22% seen once. The sequencing used PBMCs, collected at follow-up. Receptors originate from a female donor with early-stage non-small cell lung cancer.

This clonotype was found many times. The rearrangement links TRBV5-1 to TRBJ2-3; unclear D gene. The CDR3 consists of 13 residues. V was clipped by 4 bases and J by 2 bases, with 8 bases between them. In germline, CDR1 is SGHRS, CDR2 YFSETQ. CDR3 in DNA: TGCGCCAGCAGCCCCCTAAACACAGATACGCAGTATTTT. Translated, it gives CASSPLNTDTQYF.

This clonotype was detected a few times. This sequence joins TRBV7-3 and TRBJ2-2; a weak D match, TRBD1 (5 bases). This CDR3 comprises 13 residues. Trimming removed 5 bases at V and 7 bases at J, with 11 bases between. Per germline, CDR1 SGHTA and CDR2 FQGTGA. In DNA form, the CDR3 reads TGTGCCAGCAGCCCACTGACAGACGGGGAGCTGTTTTTT. Protein sequence: CASSPLTDGELFF. Complete variable domain (other parts from reference TRBV7-3 and TRBJ2-2): GAGVSQTPSNKVTEKGKYVELRCDPISGHTALYWYRQSLGQGPEFLIYFQGTGAADDSGLPNDRFFAVRPEGSVSTLKIQRTERGDSAVYLCASSPLTDGELFFGEGSRLTVL.

The sample holds many counts of this clonotype. V gene TRBV5-1 combines with J gene TRBJ2-1; D is unresolved. This CDR3 is 15 amino acids long. CDR1 and CDR2 from the germline V gene are SGHRS and YFSETQ. V dropped 0 bases and J dropped 7 bases, with 14 bases sitting between them. CDR3 bases: TGCGCCAGCAGCTTGGCCAATTTGTTTGGAAATGAGCAGTTCTTC. Protein product: CASSLANLFGNEQFF.

The rearrangement links TRBV5-1 to TRBJ2-7, with 11 bases lining up with TRBD2. This CDR3 comprises 15 residues. V dropped 5 bases and J dropped 6; count of bases not matched to a gene: 10. Germline CDR1 is SGHRS and CDR2 is YFSETQ. The CDR3 sequence: CASSLQLAGEGEQYF. CDR3 in DNA: TGCGCCAGCAGTCTCCAACTAGCGGGAGAGGGCGAGCAGTACTTC.

In DNA, the CDR3 is TGCGCCAGCAGCCAAGGATCCGGGACCGAGAATGAAAAACTGTTTTTT. Translated: CASSQGSGTENEKLFF. This rearrangement joins TRBV4-1 to TRBJ1-4; tentatively, D is TRBD1 (5 bases). CDR1 and CDR2 from the germline V gene are MGHRA and YSYEKL. The germline V and J ends were trimmed by 1 base and 5 bases, with 14 bases remaining between them. The CDR3 runs 16 residues.

The gene calls are TRBV20-1 and TRBJ2-3; the D is unclear. V lost 5 bases and J 5 bases, leaving 20 bases between the germline ends. The germline V gene has CDR1 DFQATT and CDR2 SNEGSKA (reference sequence). The CDR3 runs to 15 residues. In nucleotides, the CDR3 is TGCAGTGCTTACCCGGGTGGAGTAAGTCTAGATACGCAGTATTTT. It codes for CSAYPGGVSLDTQYF.

To note about this clonotype: A much bigger clone sits one base away, suggesting this may be a read error. The J gene is TRBJ2-3, the V gene TRBV11-2, with TRBD1 matching over 9 bases. CDR1 SGHAT and CDR2 FQNNGV come from the germline V gene. This CDR3 has 15 residues. The CDR3 region has the DNA TGTGTCAGCAGCGCCGGGACAGGGTTAACAGATACGCAGTATTTT. The encoded protein is CVSSAGTGLTDTQYF.

This clonotype was seen at least ten times. The J gene is TRBJ2-1, the V gene TRBV19; no definite D call. V shed 8 bases and J shed 9 bases, with 17 bases lying between them. The CDR3 is 13 residues long. CDR1 and CDR2 (germline): LNHDA, SQIVND (reference sequence). The CDR3 DNA is TGTGCCAGTGCCTACTCTGGCCCCGGTGAGCAGTTCTTC. This gives the protein CASAYSGPGEQFF.

There are many counts of this clonotype. The V and J genes are TRBV6-6 and TRBJ1-1; D may be TRBD1 (5 bases). The CDR3 loop spans 13 amino acids. Germline values: CDR1 MNHNY, CDR2 SVGAGI (reference sequence). Between the trimmed V and J ends, which lost 6 bases and 1 base, there was a span of 9 bases. The CDR3 spells CASRRQGNTEAFF. For the CDR3, the DNA is TGTGCCAGCAGGAGGCAGGGGAACACTGAAGCTTTCTTT.

This chain joins TRBV29-1 and TRBJ2-2, with 10 bases matching TRBD1. CDR1 and CDR2 (germline): SQVTM, ANQGSEA. This CDR3 comprises 14 residues. J lost 7 bases, V lost 8 bases, and 10 bases had no gene match. The CDR3 is CSSSGTGVNGELFF. CDR3 bases: TGCAGCTCCTCCGGGACAGGGGTGAACGGGGAGCTGTTTTTT.